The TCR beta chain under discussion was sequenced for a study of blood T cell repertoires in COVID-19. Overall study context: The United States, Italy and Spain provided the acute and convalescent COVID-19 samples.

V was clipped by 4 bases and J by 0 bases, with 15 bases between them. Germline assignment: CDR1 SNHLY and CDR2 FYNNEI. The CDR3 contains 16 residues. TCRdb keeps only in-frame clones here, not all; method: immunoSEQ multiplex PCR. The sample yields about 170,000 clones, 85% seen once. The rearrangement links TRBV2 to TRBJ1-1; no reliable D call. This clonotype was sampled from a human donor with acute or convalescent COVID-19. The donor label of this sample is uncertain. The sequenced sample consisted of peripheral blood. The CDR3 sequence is CASSVRGMGMNTEAFF. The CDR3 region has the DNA TGTGCCAGCAGTGTCCGAGGGATGGGGATGAACACTGAAGCTTTCTTT.